A single sample is the source of the 20 T cell receptor beta chains below, sequenced in a study of blood T cell repertoires in COVID-19. Here immunoSEQ multiplex PCR was the method, and the copy in TCRdb shows in-frame clones only, minus some. The sample records just over 650,000 clones, 75% to 90% being singletons. What was sequenced was peripheral blood. These receptors all come from a woman aged 18-29 years with acute or convalescent COVID-19.

The rearrangement joins TRBV5-1 to TRBJ2-1; the match to TRBD2 covers 9 bases. Germline V gene data show CDR1 as SGHRS and CDR2 as YFSETQ. The trim removed 7 bases at V and 0 bases at J, leaving 2 bases unmatched. The CDR3 spans 14 residues. As DNA, the CDR3 is TGCGCCAGCCGAGCGGGGGGCTCCTACAATGAGCAGTTCTTC. Encoded protein: CASRAGGSYNEQFF.

This sequence joins TRBV2 and TRBJ1-1; 7 nucleotides match TRBD1. Per the germline V gene, CDR1 is SNHLY and CDR2 is FYNNEI. The CDR3 consists of 17 residues. V lost 6 bases and J lost 2; bases outside the gene matches: 15. The CDR3 protein is CASSGDRVRIGNTEAFF. CDR3 in DNA: TGTGCCAGCAGCGGTGACAGGGTGAGAATCGGAAACACTGAAGCTTTCTTT.

The chain has TRBV5-1 and TRBJ2-5; 7 nucleotides align to TRBD1. Germline CDR1 is SGHRS and CDR2 is YFSETQ. The V segment lost 5 bases and the J segment 4 bases; nucleotides outside the gene matches: 11. The CDR3 loop spans 15 amino acids. Here the CDR3 DNA reads TGCGCCAGCAGACAAACAGGGGAAGGGGGAGAGACCCAGTACTTC. This encodes CASRQTGEGGETQYF.

Of note for this clone: The same CDR3 arises from other DNA sequences in this sample as well. The J gene is TRBJ1-1, the V gene TRBV19, with 9 nucleotides matching TRBD1. Germline assignment: CDR1 LNHDA and CDR2 SQIVND (reference sequence). CDR3 length equals 14 residues. The V gene end was trimmed by 3 bases and the J gene end by 5 bases; junction bases not matched to a gene: 4. DNA of the CDR3: TGTGCCAGTAGTATTAACAGGGGGCTTACTGAAGCTTTCTTT. Translating it yields CASSINRGLTEAFF.

The J gene is TRBJ1-1, the V gene TRBV6-1; maybe TRBD1 (5 bases). Trimming pared 3 bases from V and 6 bases from J, leaving 17 bases between. The CDR3 runs 15 residues. Germline-derived CDR1 and CDR2 are MNHNS and SASEGT. The CDR3 coding sequence is TGTGCCAGCAGTGATCCGGTCAGGGAATTCGCTGAAGCTTTCTTT. Its protein is CASSDPVREFAEAFF.

This chain uses TRBV19 with TRBJ2-1, with TRBD1 matching 8 bases. The junction had 3 bases not matched to a gene; V was cut back by 2 bases and J by 3 bases. The CDR3 is made up of 15 amino acids. CDR1 is LNHDA, CDR2 SQIVND, per germline (reference sequence). CDR3 loop: CASSIPRGLYNEQFF. DNA for the CDR3: TGTGCCAGTAGTATACCCAGGGGGCTCTACAATGAGCAGTTCTTC.

This clone was observed once. The rearrangement links TRBV6-5 to TRBJ1-3; D might be TRBD1 (5 bases). The CDR3 length is 14 residues. Germline CDR1 reads MNHEY; CDR2 reads SVGAGI. Trimming shortened V by 6 bases and J by 2 bases, and 11 bases separated the two germline ends. In DNA, the CDR3 is TGTGCCAGCAGCCCAAGGGGAACTGGAAACACCATATATTTT. As protein: CASSPRGTGNTIYF.

The chain recombines TRBV7-8 with TRBJ1-4; TRBD1 matches at 12 bases. The germline V gene has CDR1 SGHVS and CDR2 FQNEAQ. V lost 5 bases, J lost 0 bases, and 13 bases stayed unmatched. The CDR3 runs to 20 residues. The CDR3 reads CASSPRPGQGAFATNEKLFF. For the CDR3, the DNA is TGTGCCAGCAGCCCTCGGCCGGGACAGGGGGCCTTTGCAACTAATGAAAAACTGTTTTTT.

The chain recombines TRBV5-5 with TRBJ1-5; 7 bases line up with TRBD1. Looked up from germline, CDR1 is SGHKS and CDR2 is YYEKEE (reference sequence). V shed 0 bases, J shed 7 bases, and the junction held 4 bases outside the gene matches. This CDR3 is built from 14 residues. Here the CDR3 reads CASSLEGGRQPQHF. CDR3 coding DNA: TGTGCCAGCAGCTTGGAAGGGGGCAGGCAGCCCCAGCATTTT.

The gene calls are TRBV4-1 and TRBJ1-5; the D gene is possibly TRBD1 (5 bases). The germline V and J ends were trimmed by 1 base and 4 bases, with 8 bases remaining between them. The V gene's germline CDR1 is MGHRA and CDR2 YSYEKL. The CDR3 has 14 residues. CDR3 sequence (DNA): TGCGCCAGCAGCCAAGGACAGTGGAATCAGCCCCAGCATTTT. It is translated as CASSQGQWNQPQHF.

The chain couples TRBV11-1 to TRBJ2-2; 8 bases match TRBD1. J gave up 0 bases and V 5 bases, and 5 bases lay outside the gene matches. CDR1 SGHAT and CDR2 FQDESV come from the germline V gene (reference sequence). The CDR3 sequence is 16 residues long. The CDR3 DNA reads as TGTGCCAGCAGCACCTGGACAGGGACGAACACCGGGGAGCTGTTTTTT. Protein sequence: CASSTWTGTNTGELFF.

A single count supports this clone. The rearrangement uses TRBV4-1 and TRBJ1-1; perhaps TRBD1 as D (5 bases). The CDR3 is 17 residues long. Germline lookup yields CDR1 MGHRA and CDR2 YSYEKL. V was shortened by 0 bases and J by 3 bases, with 17 bases between the two germline ends. CDR3 sequence: CASSQDGGVNVHTEAFF. The CDR3 nucleotides read TGCGCCAGCAGCCAAGATGGAGGGGTAAATGTTCACACTGAAGCTTTCTTT.

The chain combines TRBV19 with TRBJ1-5; 9 bases match TRBD1. After removal of 5 bases from V and 5 bases from J, the junction contained 7 bases not matched to a gene. This CDR3 spans 15 amino acids. Looked up from germline, CDR1 is LNHDA and CDR2 is SQIVND (reference sequence). The CDR3 nucleotides read TGTGCCAGTAGTCCTCACCGGGACAGGGATCAGCCCCAGCATTTT. This codes for CASSPHRDRDQPQHF.

V is TRBV5-1 and J is TRBJ1-5, with D possibly matching TRBD1 (5 bases). The CDR3 runs to 13 residues. The V end lost 7 bases, the J end lost 3 bases, and 11 bases lay between the germline ends. CDR1 and CDR2 (germline): SGHRS, YFSETQ. As DNA, the CDR3 is TGCGCCAGCTCGCAGACAGTCAATCAGCCCCAGCATTTT. It yields the protein CASSQTVNQPQHF.

The chain combines TRBV7-9 with TRBJ1-4, with 9 bases identical to TRBD1. Germline V CDR1 and CDR2: SEHNR, FQNEAQ (reference sequence). This CDR3 region has 14 residues. With V trimmed by 8 bases and J by 8 bases, 9 bases remained unmatched. DNA for the CDR3: TGTGCCAGCCGGAGGACAGGGGCGGGAGAAAAACTGTTTTTT. Its protein is CASRRTGAGEKLFF. Combining the CDR3 with reference TRBV7-9 and TRBJ1-4 gives the whole variable domain DTGVSQNPRHKITKRGQNVTFRCDPISEHNRLYWYRQTLGQGPEFLTYFQNEAQLEKSRLLSDRFSAERPKGSFSTLEIQRTEQGDSAMYLCASRRTGAGEKLFFGSGTQLSVL.

CDR3 DNA sequence: TGTGCCAGCAGCCAAGATCCCTATTGGACTCTGAACACTGAAGCTTTCTTT. Protein sequence: CASSQDPYWTLNTEAFF. V usage is TRBV3-1 (or the pseudogene TRBV3-2) and J usage is TRBJ1-1; no clear D. V was cut by 0 bases and J by 0 bases, with 14 bases left in between. The V gene's germline CDR1 is LGHDT and CDR2 YNNKEL (reference sequence). This CDR3 is 17 amino acids long.

The V call is TRBV19, the J call TRBJ1-4, with 8 positions matching TRBD1. The germline V gene has CDR1 LNHDA and CDR2 SQIVND (reference sequence). The trim removed 5 bases at V and 5 bases at J, leaving 10 bases unmatched. The CDR3 sequence is 16 residues long. The CDR3 nucleotides read TGTGCCAGTAGTCCGCAGCGGACAGGGCCGAATGAAAAACTGTTTTTT. Translation gives CASSPQRTGPNEKLFF.

The rearrangement uses TRBV30 and TRBJ1-1; D perhaps matches TRBD1 (6 bases). Germline V gives CDR1 GTSNPN, CDR2 SVGIG (reference sequence). Trimming took off 6 bases at V and 2 bases at J, with 19 bases between the two ends. This CDR3 is built from 15 residues. The CDR3 DNA reads as TGTGCCTGCAGCAGCCCGAACAGGGCTAACACTGAAGCTTTCTTT. It yields the protein CACSSPNRANTEAFF.

J is TRBJ1-1 and V is TRBV15, with D hard to call. CDR3 length: 15 amino acids. Per the germline V gene, CDR1 is LNHNV and CDR2 is YYDKDF (reference sequence). Trimming shortened V by 0 bases and J by 5 bases, and 13 bases separated the two germline ends. In DNA, the CDR3 is TGTGCCACCAGCAGAGATCTGGGCGTGAGTACTGAAGCTTTCTTT. It specifies CATSRDLGVSTEAFF.

The J gene is TRBJ2-7, the V gene TRBV6-5; TRBD1 matches at 8 bases. The V gene end was trimmed by 4 bases and the J gene end by 0 bases; junction bases not matched to a gene: 2. This CDR3 region has 14 residues. Per the germline V gene, CDR1 is MNHEY and CDR2 is SVGAGI. CDR3 amino acids: CASSWDRSSYEQYF. CDR3 DNA: TGTGCCAGCAGTTGGGACAGGAGCTCCTACGAGCAGTACTTC.